This T cell receptor beta chain is from a study of PD-1 blockade in classical Hodgkin lymphoma. The data were produced by immunoSEQ multiplex PCR, yet TCRdb's version contains in-frame clones alone and is incomplete. The table has 16,000 or so clones, approximately 85% seen once. A remark on this clone: Its antigen is undetermined.

Whole-study results and caveats: Newly diagnosed patients were reported to exhibit reduced baseline TCR diversity relative to healthy donors. Differences between repertoires have undefined causes, possibly disease activity or prior therapy.

In germline, CDR1 is SGHDN, CDR2 FVKESK. The ends lost 4 bases at V and 0 bases at J; junction bases unmatched: 5. The CDR3 has 16 residues. Time point of the sample: newly diagnosed, previously untreated cHL patient sample. PBMCs from patients with newly diagnosed, untreated classical Hodgkin lymphoma served as a comparison group for the relapsed/refractory trial patients. The chain joins TRBV14 to TRBJ1-4, with TRBD1 matching 7 bases. Sample: peripheral blood mononuclear cells (PBMCs). This sequence originates from a human donor with classical Hodgkin lymphoma. The CDR3 protein is CASSPAGTATNEKLFF. In DNA form, the CDR3 reads TGTGCCAGCAGCCCCGCCGGGACAGCAACTAATGAAAAACTGTTTTTT.